This entry lists 30 T cell receptor beta chains sequenced from one sample in a study of T cells in Graves' hyperthyroidism and ophthalmopathy. RNA transcripts were the template for amplifying TCR beta CDR3 regions. During a first-round RT-PCR of the TCR CDR3, the HTBI primer set was used. One entry per CDR3 protein, called by TCRdb with MiXCR from the multiplex PCR reads. This sample carries some 620,000 distinct CDR3 sequences, about 17% of them seen once, and the ten largest clones take approximately 3.8%. The sequencing sample was made of blood. The source is a woman in her 30s with Graves' hyperthyroidism.

The sample holds many counts of this clonotype. V gene TRBV28 combines with J gene TRBJ2-1, with 9 bases fitting TRBD2. J lost 5 bases, V lost 5 bases, and 7 bases had no gene match. CDR3 size: 15 residues. Germline assignment: CDR1 MDHEN and CDR2 SYDVKM. Here the CDR3 reads CASSRTLAGHNEQFF. CDR3 DNA sequence: TGTGCCAGCAGTCGGACTCTAGCGGGACACAATGAGCAGTTCTTC.

The chain carries TRBV20-1 and TRBJ1-1, with 9 nucleotides matching TRBD1. The J segment lost 6 bases and the V segment lost 0 bases, leaving 8 bases of the junction unmatched. The germline gives CDR1 DFQATT, CDR2 SNEGSKA (reference sequence). CDR3 length: 15 residues. The CDR3 protein is CSAREGTGLGAEAFF. CDR3 sequence (DNA): TGCAGTGCTAGAGAAGGGACAGGGCTAGGGGCTGAAGCTTTCTTT.

The chain recombines TRBV15 with TRBJ2-7; the match to TRBD2 covers 13 bases. The CDR3 length is 13 residues. The V segment lost 11 bases and the J segment 2 bases; nucleotides outside the gene matches: 3. CDR1 LNHNV and CDR2 YYDKDF come from the germline V gene (reference sequence). CDR3 protein: CAAGTSGTYEQYF. CDR3 nucleotide sequence: TGTGCCGCCGGGACTAGCGGGACCTACGAGCAGTACTTC.

This clonotype was detected ten times or more. The chain couples TRBV28 to TRBJ2-5; D unclear. This CDR3 contains 14 residues. Trimming took 7 bases from V and 3 from J, leaving 15 bases between them. Germline loops: CDR1 MDHEN, CDR2 SYDVKM. In DNA, the CDR3 is TGTGCCAGCACCCATCGGGTTCCTGAAGAGACCCAGTACTTC. This codes for CASTHRVPEETQYF.

This clonotype was counted between two and nine times. The gene calls are TRBV7-2 and TRBJ2-5; D possibly corresponds to TRBD2 (6 bases). The ends were cut back, 5 bases at V and 4 bases at J, with 17 bases in the middle. The germline V gene has CDR1 SGHTA and CDR2 FQGNSA. This CDR3 is built from 15 residues. For the CDR3, the DNA is TGTGCCAGCAGCCCTCGGACTATCTCCGGAGAGACCCAGTACTTC. Encoded protein: CASSPRTISGETQYF.

The table lists this clonotype with many counts. The chain combines TRBV6-1 with TRBJ1-1; D is unclear. V lost 10 bases, J lost 4 bases, and 19 bases lay in between. This CDR3 is 14 amino acids long. Germline V CDR1 and CDR2: MNHNS, SASEGT. CDR3 region: CATQETGWGTEAFF. CDR3 nucleotide sequence: TGTGCCACCCAAGAGACCGGGTGGGGCACTGAAGCTTTCTTT.

This sequence joins TRBV29-1 and TRBJ1-1, with D maybe TRBD1 (5 bases). The CDR3 runs to 12 residues. Germline V gives CDR1 SQVTM, CDR2 ANQGSEA. V lost 8 bases and J lost 4, with 14 bases in between. The CDR3 loop is CSTGGGGTEAFF. The CDR3 DNA follows: TGCAGCACTGGGGGGGGGGGCACTGAAGCTTTCTTT.

There are many counts of this clonotype. The chain joins TRBV12-3 or TRBV12-4 to TRBJ1-1; tentative D call: TRBD1 (5 bases). The CDR3 consists of 13 residues. The V gene lost 3 bases and the J gene lost 7 bases, with 12 bases spanning the gap. CDR3 protein: CASSFLLDSEAFF. The CDR3 DNA is TGTGCCAGCAGTTTTCTTCTCGACAGTGAAGCTTTCTTT.

This clonotype was seen repeatedly, ten times or more. The V and J genes are TRBV28 and TRBJ2-7; TRBD1 might be the D (6 bases). The CDR3 is made up of 14 amino acids. CDR1 and CDR2 from the germline V gene are MDHEN and SYDVKM. V shed 8 bases and J shed 0 bases, with 14 bases lying between them. CDR3 amino acids: CASVWDNGSYEQYF. The CDR3 nucleotides read TGTGCCAGCGTCTGGGACAACGGCTCCTACGAGCAGTACTTC.

This clonotype was seen a handful of times. This chain uses TRBV19 with TRBJ1-5; TRBD1 matches 7 bases. The germline CDR1 and CDR2 sequences are LNHDA and SQIVND (reference sequence). The trim removed 10 bases at V and 0 bases at J, leaving 9 bases unmatched. CDR3 size: 15 residues. This chain's CDR3 is CATGTGEYSNQPQHF. In DNA form, the CDR3 reads TGTGCCACCGGAACAGGGGAATATAGCAATCAGCCCCAGCATTTT.

This clonotype was counted between two and nine times. V usage is TRBV6-1 and J usage is TRBJ2-7; D might be TRBD1 (6 bases). Trimming removed 6 bases from V and 3 bases from J, with 15 bases in between. The germline V gene encodes CDR1 MNHNS and CDR2 SASEGT. This CDR3 comprises 14 residues. As DNA, the CDR3 is TGTGCCAGCAGAGGGACATTAGGGGTCTACGAGCAGTACTTC. It encodes CASRGTLGVYEQYF.

V usage is TRBV7-6 and J usage is TRBJ2-7; D is perhaps TRBD1 (5 bases). Germline V gene data show CDR1 as SGHVS and CDR2 as FNYEAQ. V was pared by 3 bases and J by 2 bases, with 14 bases between. The CDR3 runs to 15 residues. The CDR3 is CASSLYAGPTYEQYF. For the CDR3, the DNA is TGTGCCAGCAGCTTGTATGCAGGGCCAACCTACGAGCAGTACTTC. Using reference TRBV7-6 and TRBJ2-7 for the parts outside the CDR3, the full variable domain is GAGVSQSPRYKVTKRGQDVALRCDPISGHVSLYWYRQALGQGPEFLTYFNYEAQQDKSGLPNDRFSAERPEGSISTLTIQRTEQRDSAMYRCASSLYAGPTYEQYFGPGTRLTVT.

The J gene is TRBJ1-6, the V gene TRBV5-1; TRBD1 matches at 7 bases. Germline V gene lookup returns CDR1 SGHRS and CDR2 YFSETQ. V shed 6 bases, J shed 4 bases, and the junction held 7 bases outside the gene matches. The CDR3 loop spans 15 amino acids. The CDR3 bases are TGCGCCAGCACCACGACAGGGCCGTATAATTCACCCCTCCACTTT. Its protein product is CASTTTGPYNSPLHF.

This clonotype was recorded at least ten times. The CDR3 loop is CASSKGAGGGETQYF. In nucleotides, the CDR3 is TGTGCCAGCAGCAAAGGAGCGGGAGGCGGGGAGACCCAGTACTTC. The chain carries TRBV13 and TRBJ2-5, with 9 bases identical to TRBD2. The trim removed 5 bases at V and 5 bases at J, leaving 9 bases unmatched. The CDR3 is 15 amino acids. Germline V gene sequence: CDR1 PRHDT, CDR2 FYEKMQ (reference sequence).

This clonotype was picked up one time. A read error may explain this, as a much larger clone is one base away. This chain links TRBV20-1 with TRBJ1-5; TRBD1 agrees at 7 bases. The CDR3 contains 16 residues. Germline loops: CDR1 DFQATT, CDR2 SNEGSKA (reference sequence). V lost 2 bases and J lost 6; bases outside the gene matches: 13. Here the CDR3 DNA reads TGCAGTGCTAGAATGTCAGGGGGATATGGCCTTCAGCCCCAGCATTTT. Translated, it gives CSARMSGGYGLQPQHF.

The genes are TRBV20-1 and TRBJ1-5, with D unclear. The CDR3 has 17 amino acids. V dropped 0 bases and J dropped 5 bases, with 20 bases sitting between them. CDR1 is DFQATT, CDR2 SNEGSKA, per germline (reference sequence). The CDR3 region is CSARDWLVGIPDQPQHF. CDR3 coding DNA: TGCAGTGCTAGAGATTGGCTTGTAGGTATACCCGATCAGCCCCAGCATTTT.

The genes are TRBV7-2 and TRBJ2-2, with TRBD1 matching over 8 bases. CDR3 size: 14 residues. CDR1 and CDR2 (germline): SGHTA, FQGNSA. V dropped 6 bases and J dropped 7; count of bases not matched to a gene: 7. CDR3 loop: CASSPGQVNGELFF. As DNA, the CDR3 is TGTGCCAGCAGTCCGGGACAGGTTAACGGGGAGCTGTTTTTT. The whole variable domain, remainder taken from reference TRBV7-2 and TRBJ2-2, is GAGVSQSPSNKVTEKGKDVELRCDPISGHTALYWYRQSLGQGLEFLIYFQGNSAPDKSGLPSDRFSAERTGGSVSTLTIQRTQQEDSAVYLCASSPGQVNGELFFGEGSRLTVL.

This clonotype was counted ten times or more. The genes are TRBV30 and TRBJ2-3; 11 bases line up with TRBD2. This CDR3 contains 17 residues. Germline V gene data show CDR1 as GTSNPN and CDR2 as SVGIG (reference sequence). Trimming took 1 base from V and 0 from J; bases not matched to a gene: 6. CDR3 coding DNA: TGTGCCTGGAGTGGGGCGACTAGCGGGAAAAGCACAGATACGCAGTATTTT. Protein: CAWSGATSGKSTDTQYF.

The table lists this clonotype with a few counts. The chain has TRBV5-1 and TRBJ1-2; tentatively, D is TRBD1 (6 bases). The CDR3 covers 16 residues. Germline assignment: CDR1 SGHRS and CDR2 YFSETQ. Trimming left V 1 base short and J 3 bases short, with 16 bases between. CDR3 nucleotide sequence: TGCGCCAGCAGCTTGCCCGGACAGTTTACGGACTATGGCTACACCTTC. Translating gives CASSLPGQFTDYGYTF.

This rearrangement joins TRBV28 to TRBJ1-1; D uncertain. CDR3 length: 12 amino acids. The V and J ends lost 11 bases and 0 bases respectively, with 10 bases between them. Germline V gene lookup returns CDR1 MDHEN and CDR2 SYDVKM. The CDR3 coding sequence is TGTGCCGCGAAACTCGTGAACACTGAAGCTTTCTTT. It translates to CAAKLVNTEAFF.

The chain links TRBV5-1 to TRBJ1-3; 7 bases map to TRBD1. From germline, CDR1 is SGHRS and CDR2 YFSETQ. The CDR3 totals 15 residues. V was pared by 3 bases and J by 0 bases, with 3 bases of the junction left unmatched. The CDR3 bases are TGCGCCAGCAGCTCCAGGGGGAACTCTGGAAACACCATATATTTT. Translating it yields CASSSRGNSGNTIYF.

Concerning this clonotype: Mismatch with germline at one junction end may stem from a read error. This chain joins TRBV7-9 and TRBJ2-7; D is unresolved. The CDR3 runs 13 residues. Germline V gene data show CDR1 as SEHNR and CDR2 as FQNEAQ (reference sequence). The CDR3 loop reads CAGSPDPPSEQYF. DNA for the CDR3: TGTGCCGGCAGTCCAGACCCGCCGTCCGAGCAGTACTTC. Full variable domain (remainder filled in from reference TRBV7-9 and TRBJ2-7): DTGVSQNPRHKITKRGQNVTFRCDPISEHNRLYWYRQTLGQGPEFLTYFQNEAQLEKSRLLSDRFSAERPKGSFSTLEIQRTEQGDSAMYLCAGSPDPPSEQYFGPGTRLTVT.

A remark on this clonotype: A junction boundary mismatches the germline segment, possibly from a read error. The rearrangement uses TRBV7-9 and TRBJ2-3; D is possibly TRBD1 (6 bases). Germline values: CDR1 SEHNR, CDR2 FQNEAQ (reference sequence). The CDR3 totals 15 residues. CDR3 amino acids: CAGSPQGSSTDTQYF. CDR3 DNA sequence: TGCGCCGGCAGCCCCCAGGGGTCTAGCACAGATACGCAGTATTTT.

In this sample, this clonotype turned up many times. The chain recombines TRBV30 with TRBJ2-5; TRBD2 matches at 13 bases. The V segment lost 5 bases and the J segment 5 bases; nucleotides outside the gene matches: 5. From germline, CDR1 is GTSNPN and CDR2 SVGIG (reference sequence). The CDR3 extends over 14 amino acids. The CDR3 bases are TGTGCCTGGGCACGACTAGCGGGAGGTGAGACCCAGTACTTC. Protein product: CAWARLAGGETQYF. The full variable domain, completed using reference TRBV30 and TRBJ2-5, is SQTIHQWPATLVQPVGSPLSLECTVEGTSNPNLYWYRQAAGRGLQLLFYSVGIGQISSEVPQNLSASRPQDRQFILSSKKLLLSDSGFYLCAWARLAGGETQYFGPGTRLLVL.

This clonotype was counted many times. The V call is TRBV20-1, the J call TRBJ2-1, with 7 bases matching TRBD2. The germline V gene encodes CDR1 DFQATT and CDR2 SNEGSKA (reference sequence). The CDR3 has 16 residues. V lost 5 bases, J lost 0 bases, and 10 bases stayed unmatched. In DNA, the CDR3 is TGCAGTGCTCGACAAGAGCGGGACCACTCCTACAATGAGCAGTTCTTC. Translation gives CSARQERDHSYNEQFF.

This clonotype was picked up many times. This chain uses TRBV7-2 with TRBJ2-5; D could derive from TRBD1 or TRBD2 (7 bases each). The V and J ends lost 5 bases and 5 bases respectively, with 15 bases between them. The V gene's germline CDR1 is SGHTA and CDR2 FQGNSA. This CDR3 has 14 amino acids. CDR3 nucleotides: TGTGCCAGCAGCCCCAGGGGGGGGCGCGAGACCCAGTACTTC. Amino acid sequence: CASSPRGGRETQYF.

There are many counts of this clonotype. The rearrangement joins TRBV6-1 to TRBJ2-7; 8 positions agree with TRBD2. Germline V gene data show CDR1 as MNHNS and CDR2 as SASEGT. CDR3 length equals 14 residues. Trimming removed 5 bases from V and 6 bases from J; junction bases left unmatched: 9. CDR3 region: CASSYGGRSGEQYF. The CDR3, as DNA: TGTGCCAGCAGTTACGGCGGGAGGAGTGGCGAGCAGTACTTC.

This chain connects TRBV20-1 to TRBJ2-7, with D perhaps TRBD2 (5 bases). Germline lookup yields CDR1 DFQATT and CDR2 SNEGSKA (reference sequence). The CDR3 sequence is 12 residues long. This CDR3 reads CSVVGDIYEQYF. CDR3 nucleotide sequence: TGCAGCGTCGTCGGGGATATCTACGAGCAGTACTTC.

The chain uses TRBV6-2 or TRBV6-3 and TRBJ2-3; the D is unclear. This CDR3 has 16 residues. From germline, CDR1 is MNHEY and CDR2 SVGEGT. Between the trimmed V and J ends, which lost 6 bases and 3 bases, there was a span of 19 bases. The CDR3, as DNA: TGTGCCAGCAGCATGTCTTTGCGATCCAGAACAGATACGCAGTATTTT. It specifies CASSMSLRSRTDTQYF.

Turning to this clonotype: One end of the junction is discordant with germline, which a read error may explain. The chain joins TRBV7-3 to TRBJ1-3; D not certain. There are 15 residues in the CDR3. The V gene's germline CDR1 is SGHTA and CDR2 FQGTGA. The DNA of the CDR3 is TGTGCCAGCGGCTTAGGACGCCACTCTGGAAACACCATATATTTT. Protein product: CASGLGRHSGNTIYF.